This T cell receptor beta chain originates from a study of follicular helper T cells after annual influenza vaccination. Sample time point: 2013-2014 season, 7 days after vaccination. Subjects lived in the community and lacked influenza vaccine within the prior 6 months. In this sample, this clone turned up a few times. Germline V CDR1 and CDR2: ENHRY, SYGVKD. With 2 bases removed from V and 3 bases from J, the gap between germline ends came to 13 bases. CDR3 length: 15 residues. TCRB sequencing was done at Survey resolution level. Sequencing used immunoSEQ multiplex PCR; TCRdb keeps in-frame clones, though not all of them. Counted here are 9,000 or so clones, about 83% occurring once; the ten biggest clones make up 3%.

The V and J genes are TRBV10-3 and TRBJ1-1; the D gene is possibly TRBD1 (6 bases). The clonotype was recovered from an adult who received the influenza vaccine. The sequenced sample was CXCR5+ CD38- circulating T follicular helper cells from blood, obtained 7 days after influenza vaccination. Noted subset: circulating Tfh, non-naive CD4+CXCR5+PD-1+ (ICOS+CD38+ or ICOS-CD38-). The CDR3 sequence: CAISERGVGDTEAFF. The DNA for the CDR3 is TGTGCCATCAGTGAGAGGGGGGTCGGGGACACTGAAGCTTTCTTT.